In this sample, the clone carrying this T cell receptor (beta chain) turned up many times. No antigen is known for it. The record originates from a study of cytomegalovirus exposure and HLA in healthy donors. Study findings and constraints: The study labeled 150 to 200 TCR beta chains cytomegalovirus-associated. Most TCR sequences showed up rarely, but some public TCRs showed up in many donors. Subsequent analysis showed first-cohort TCR clusters tending to co-occur in approximately 120 validation repertoires.

CDR3 length: 13 residues. Trimming took off 2 bases at V and 6 bases at J, with 10 bases between the two ends. Germline V gene data show CDR1 as SNHLY and CDR2 as FYNNEI. Profiled with immunoSEQ multiplex PCR; TCRdb holds only in-frame clones, not every one. The profile covers under 200,000 clones, with 80% to 90% appearing a single time and 1% to 1.5% taken by the ten largest. These donors were members of the roughly 120-subject validation cohort, a group separate from the approximately 670-subject first cohort. The TCR sequence derives from a woman aged 25 to 39 in good health and CMV-seronegative. The V gene is TRBV2, the J gene TRBJ1-2, with D possibly being TRBD1 (6 bases). The sequencing input was PBMCs. The CDR3 protein is CASSELDRNGYTF. The CDR3 DNA sequence: TGTGCCAGCAGTGAATTGGACAGAAATGGCTACACCTTC. Full variable domain (outside the CDR3, taken from reference TRBV2 and TRBJ1-2): EPEVTQTPSHQVTQMGQEVILRCVPISNHLYFYWYRQILGQKVEFLVSFYNNEISEKSEIFDDQFSVERPDGSNFTLKIRSTKLEDSAMYFCASSELDRNGYTFGSGTRLTVV.